The present TCR beta chain was sequenced within a study of a mutant IDH1 vaccine in newly diagnosed glioma. The overall study: There were roughly 62% males and about 38% females among treated patients, whose mean age was about 40 years. Antecedent treatment encompassed radiotherapy, temozolomide, or their combination; the majority received both. The study's findings and limits: Immune responses arising from the vaccine appeared in approximately 93% of patients.

With 0 bases removed from V and 1 base from J, the gap between germline ends came to 12 bases. In germline, CDR1 is MNHEY, CDR2 SMNVEV (reference sequence). This CDR3 has 16 residues. The time point is: week 11, during vaccination. Vaccine doses each comprised 300 ug of mutant IDH1 20-mer peptide, with topical imiquimod. Those who donated had recent WHO grade 3 or 4 IDH1-mutant, ATRX-lost astrocytomas. The table came from immunoSEQ multiplex PCR; TCRdb's copy has only in-frame clones and leaves some out. The sample records about 120,000 clones, 90% being singletons. The table lists this clone with a few counts. The antigen is unknown.

The genes are TRBV27 and TRBJ1-1; no clear D gene. Sequencing used PBMCs, obtained from a glioma patient whose treatment included an IDH1 peptide vaccine. The sequence was collected from a woman aged 50 to 60 with glioma. This chain's CDR3 is CASSLSPRGANTEAFF. The CDR3 region has the DNA TGTGCCAGCAGTTTATCGCCGAGAGGAGCGAACACTGAAGCTTTCTTT.